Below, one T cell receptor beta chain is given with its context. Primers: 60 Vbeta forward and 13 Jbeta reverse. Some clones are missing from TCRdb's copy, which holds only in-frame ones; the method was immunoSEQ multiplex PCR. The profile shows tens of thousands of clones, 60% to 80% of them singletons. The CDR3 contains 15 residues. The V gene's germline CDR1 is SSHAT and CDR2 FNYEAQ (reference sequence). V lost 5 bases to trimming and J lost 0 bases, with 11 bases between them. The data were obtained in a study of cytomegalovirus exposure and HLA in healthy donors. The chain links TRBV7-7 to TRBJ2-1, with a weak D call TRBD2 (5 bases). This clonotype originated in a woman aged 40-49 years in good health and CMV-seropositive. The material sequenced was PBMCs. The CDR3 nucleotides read TGTGCCAGCAGCAGAGACTATAGCTCCTACAATGAGCAGTTCTTC. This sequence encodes CASSRDYSSYNEQFF. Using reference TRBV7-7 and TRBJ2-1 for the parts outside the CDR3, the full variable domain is GAGVSQSPRYKVTKRGQDVTLRCDPISSHATLYWYQQALGQGPEFLTYFNYEAQPDKSGLPSDRFSAERPEGSISTLTIQRTEQRDSAMYRCASSRDYSSYNEQFFGPGTRLTVL.